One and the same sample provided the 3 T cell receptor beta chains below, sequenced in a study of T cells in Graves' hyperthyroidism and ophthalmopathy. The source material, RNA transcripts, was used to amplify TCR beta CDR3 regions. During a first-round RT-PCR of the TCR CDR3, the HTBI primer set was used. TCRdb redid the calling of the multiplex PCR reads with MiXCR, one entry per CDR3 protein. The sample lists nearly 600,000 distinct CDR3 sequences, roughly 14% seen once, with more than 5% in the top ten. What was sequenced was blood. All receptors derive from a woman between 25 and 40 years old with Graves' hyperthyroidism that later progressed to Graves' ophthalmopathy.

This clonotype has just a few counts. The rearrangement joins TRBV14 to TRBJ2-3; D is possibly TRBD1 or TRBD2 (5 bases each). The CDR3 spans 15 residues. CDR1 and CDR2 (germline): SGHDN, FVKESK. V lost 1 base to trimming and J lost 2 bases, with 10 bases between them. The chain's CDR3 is CASSQAGQITDTQYF. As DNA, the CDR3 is TGTGCCAGCAGCCAAGCGGGGCAGATCACAGATACGCAGTATTTT.

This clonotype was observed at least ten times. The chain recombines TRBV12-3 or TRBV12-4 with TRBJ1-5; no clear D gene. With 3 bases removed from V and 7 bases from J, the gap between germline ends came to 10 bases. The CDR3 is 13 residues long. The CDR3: CASSFGRTQPQHF. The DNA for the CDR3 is TGTGCCAGCAGTTTCGGAAGGACCCAGCCCCAGCATTTT.

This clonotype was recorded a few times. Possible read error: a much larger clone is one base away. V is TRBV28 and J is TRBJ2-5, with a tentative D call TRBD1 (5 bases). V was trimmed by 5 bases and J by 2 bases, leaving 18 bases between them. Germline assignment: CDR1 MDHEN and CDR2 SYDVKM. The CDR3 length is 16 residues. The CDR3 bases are TGTGCCAGCAGTCCCCTTGGGATGGGGCAACAAGAGACCCAGTACTTC. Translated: CASSPLGMGQQETQYF.